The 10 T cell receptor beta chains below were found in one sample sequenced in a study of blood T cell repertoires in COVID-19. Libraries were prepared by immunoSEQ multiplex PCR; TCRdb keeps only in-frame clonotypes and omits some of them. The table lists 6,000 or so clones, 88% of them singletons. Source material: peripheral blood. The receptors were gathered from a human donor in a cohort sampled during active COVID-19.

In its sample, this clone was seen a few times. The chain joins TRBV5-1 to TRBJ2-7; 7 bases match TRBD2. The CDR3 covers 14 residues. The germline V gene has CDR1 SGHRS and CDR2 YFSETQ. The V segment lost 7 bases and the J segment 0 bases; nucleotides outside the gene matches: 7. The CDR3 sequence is CASSTGGSSYEQYF. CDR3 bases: TGCGCCAGCTCCACAGGCGGGAGCTCCTACGAGCAGTACTTC.

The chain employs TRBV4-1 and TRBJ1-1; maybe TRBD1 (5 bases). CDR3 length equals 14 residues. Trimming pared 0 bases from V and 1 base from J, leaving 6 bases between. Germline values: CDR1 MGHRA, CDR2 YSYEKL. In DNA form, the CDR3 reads TGCGCCAGCAGCCAAGATCAGGGGAACACTGAAGCTTTCTTT. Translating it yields CASSQDQGNTEAFF.

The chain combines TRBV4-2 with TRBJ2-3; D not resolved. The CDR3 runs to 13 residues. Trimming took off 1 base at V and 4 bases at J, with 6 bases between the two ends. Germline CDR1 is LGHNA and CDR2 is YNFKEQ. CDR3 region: CASSQGLADTQYF. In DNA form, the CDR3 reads TGTGCCAGCAGCCAAGGATTAGCAGATACGCAGTATTTT.

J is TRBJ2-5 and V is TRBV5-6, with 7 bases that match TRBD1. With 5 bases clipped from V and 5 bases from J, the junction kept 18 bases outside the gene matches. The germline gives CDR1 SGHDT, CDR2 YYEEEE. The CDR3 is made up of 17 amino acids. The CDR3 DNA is TGTGCCAGCAGTTTACTTCCGGGGACAGTAGCAATGGAGACCCAGTACTTC. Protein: CASSLLPGTVAMETQYF.

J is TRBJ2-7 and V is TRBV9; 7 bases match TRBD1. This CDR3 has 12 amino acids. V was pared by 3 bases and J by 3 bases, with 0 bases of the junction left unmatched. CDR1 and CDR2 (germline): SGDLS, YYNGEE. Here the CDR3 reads CASSGQGYEQYF. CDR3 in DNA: TGTGCCAGCAGCGGACAGGGCTACGAGCAGTACTTC.

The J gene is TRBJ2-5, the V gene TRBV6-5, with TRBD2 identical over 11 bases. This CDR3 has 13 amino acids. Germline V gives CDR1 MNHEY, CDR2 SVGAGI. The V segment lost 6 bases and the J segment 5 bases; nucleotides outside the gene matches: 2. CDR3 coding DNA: TGTGCCAGCAGACTAGCGGGGGTTGAGACCCAGTACTTC. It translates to CASRLAGVETQYF.

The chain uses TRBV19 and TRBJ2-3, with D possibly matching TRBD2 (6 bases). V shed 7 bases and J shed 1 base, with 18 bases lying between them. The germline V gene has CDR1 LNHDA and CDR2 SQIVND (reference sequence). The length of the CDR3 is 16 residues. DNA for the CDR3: TGTGCCAGTAATCGGGGTCCGGGGGTGGGCACAGATACGCAGTATTTT. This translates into CASNRGPGVGTDTQYF. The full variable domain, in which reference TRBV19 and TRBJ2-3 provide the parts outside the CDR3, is DGGITQSPKYLFRKEGQNVTLSCEQNLNHDAMYWYRQDPGQGLRLIYYSQIVNDFQKGDIAEGYSVSREKKESFPLTVTSAQKNPTAFYLCASNRGPGVGTDTQYFGPGTRLTVL.

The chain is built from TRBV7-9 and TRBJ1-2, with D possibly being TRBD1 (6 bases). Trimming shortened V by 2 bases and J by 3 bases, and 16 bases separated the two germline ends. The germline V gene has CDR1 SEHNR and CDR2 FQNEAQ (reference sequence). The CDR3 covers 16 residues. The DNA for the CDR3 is TGTGCCAGCAGCTTAAGTCGGAAACAGGGTTACTATGGCTACACCTTC. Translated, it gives CASSLSRKQGYYGYTF.

DNA for the CDR3: TGCAGCGTTAACATCTTGTCCGAGCAGTACTTC. Protein sequence: CSVNILSEQYF. The chain recombines TRBV29-1 with TRBJ2-7; D ambiguous. Per the germline V gene, CDR1 is SQVTM and CDR2 is ANQGSEA. The CDR3 runs to 11 residues. V was pared by 5 bases and J by 6 bases, with 11 bases between.

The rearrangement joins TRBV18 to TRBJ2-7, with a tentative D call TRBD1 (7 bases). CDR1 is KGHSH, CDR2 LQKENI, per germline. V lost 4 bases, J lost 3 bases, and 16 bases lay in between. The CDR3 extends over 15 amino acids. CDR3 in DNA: TGTGCCAGCTCACTCCAAGGAGGGGGCCTCTACGAGCAGTACTTC. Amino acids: CASSLQGGGLYEQYF. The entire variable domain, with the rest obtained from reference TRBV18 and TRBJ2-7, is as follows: NAGVMQNPRHLVRRRGQEARLRCSPMKGHSHVYWYRQLPEEGLKFMVYLQKENIIDESGMPKERFSAEFPKEGPSILRIQQVVRGDSAAYFCASSLQGGGLYEQYFGPGTRLTVT.